What follows are 31 T cell receptor beta chains derived from one specimen sequenced in a study of a mutant IDH1 vaccine in newly diagnosed glioma. Time point reported: week 35, safety follow-up. Doses consisted of 300 ug of mutant IDH1 20-mer peptide each, paired with topical imiquimod. No antigens are known for them. Method: immunoSEQ multiplex PCR; TCRdb's copy keeps in-frame clones and lacks some. The repertoire holds about 45,000 clones, with about 92% as singletons. The sample here was PBMCs, taken from a glioma patient whose treatment included an IDH1 peptide vaccine. The source is a man in his forties or fifties with glioma.

V is TRBV28 and J is TRBJ1-5; no clear D gene. V was clipped by 7 bases and J by 5 bases, with 15 bases between them. The CDR3 extends over 14 amino acids. Germline V gene sequence: CDR1 MDHEN, CDR2 SYDVKM. CDR3 nucleotide sequence: TGTGCCAGCACCCTCCCCGCGAACTATCAGCCCCAGCATTTT. Its translation is CASTLPANYQPQHF.

V and J are TRBV29-1 and TRBJ2-2; 7 bases align to TRBD1. The V and J ends lost 7 bases and 4 bases, in that order; junction bases with no gene match: 6. This CDR3 contains 13 residues. Germline V gene lookup returns CDR1 SQVTM and CDR2 ANQGSEA. For the CDR3, the DNA is TGCAGCGGTGACAGGGAAGGCACCGGGGAGCTGTTTTTT. Protein sequence: CSGDREGTGELFF.

This rearrangement joins TRBV28 to TRBJ2-5, with a tentative D call TRBD2 (5 bases). The germline V gene has CDR1 MDHEN and CDR2 SYDVKM. The CDR3 length is 15 residues. V lost 3 bases, J lost 5 bases, and 16 bases lay in between. CDR3 sequence: CASSFIRLFGETQYF. The CDR3 nucleotides read TGTGCCAGCAGTTTCATTCGACTATTTGGGGAGACCCAGTACTTC.

The chain recombines TRBV4-1 with TRBJ1-1; no clear D. CDR1 and CDR2 (germline): MGHRA, YSYEKL. Trimming pared 4 bases from V and 1 base from J, leaving 13 bases between. CDR3 length: 15 amino acids. The CDR3 protein is CASSLNDGGNTEAFF. CDR3 coding DNA: TGCGCCAGCAGCCTTAACGACGGTGGGAACACTGAAGCTTTCTTT.

This clone was seen a single time. The chain is built from TRBV9 and TRBJ2-1; 11 nucleotides agree with TRBD2. The ends lost 0 bases at V and 4 bases at J; junction bases unmatched: 3. The CDR3 spans 16 residues. CDR1 and CDR2 (germline): SGDLS, YYNGEE. The DNA for the CDR3 is TGTGCCAGCAGCGTAGACCCTAGCGGGAGGTACAATGAGCAGTTCTTC. Translating gives CASSVDPSGRYNEQFF.

This clone appeared once. The rearrangement uses TRBV11-2 and TRBJ1-2, with 9 bases aligning to TRBD1. With 5 bases clipped from V and 1 base from J, the junction kept 11 bases outside the gene matches. CDR3 size: 17 residues. Germline CDR1 SGHAT, CDR2 FQNNGV. Written as DNA, the CDR3 is TGTGCCAGCAGCCATGCCGGGACAGGGACGAGTAACTATGGCTACACCTTC. Amino acids: CASSHAGTGTSNYGYTF.

This clone came up once. J is TRBJ2-1 and V is TRBV29-1, with D uncertain. Germline assignment: CDR1 SQVTM and CDR2 ANQGSEA. V lost 5 bases to trimming and J lost 0 bases, with 14 bases between them. The CDR3 consists of 15 residues. The CDR3, as DNA: TGCAGCGTTCTGGCGGATTCCTACTCCTACAATGAGCAGTTCTTC. It codes for CSVLADSYSYNEQFF.

Points on this clone: The junction departs from germline at one end; a sequencing error may be responsible. The J gene is TRBJ1-1, the V gene TRBV28; the D gene is possibly TRBD1 (6 bases). Per germline, CDR1 MDHEN and CDR2 SYDVKM. This CDR3 contains 13 residues. For the CDR3, the DNA is TGTGCCAGCAGTGCCAGACAGGTGAACCCCTCGGACTTT. This translates into CASSARQVNPSDF.

Only one count was recorded for this clone. CDR3 bases: TGTGCCAGTGTACAGGGGGCGAACCGTGGTCGGTACAATGAGCAGTTCTTC. Its protein product is CASVQGANRGRYNEQFF. The V and J genes are TRBV28 and TRBJ2-1, with 9 bases lining up with TRBD1. V dropped 9 bases and J dropped 4; count of bases not matched to a gene: 16. Germline-derived CDR1 and CDR2 are MDHEN and SYDVKM. The CDR3 runs to 17 residues.

This clone has a single count. The chain couples TRBV10-3 to TRBJ1-1; maybe TRBD1 (5 bases). From germline, CDR1 is ENHRY and CDR2 SYGVKD. The CDR3 extends over 11 amino acids. The germline V and J ends were trimmed by 6 bases and 9 bases, with 11 bases remaining between them. The CDR3 loop is CAIRGDSKAFF. For the CDR3, the DNA is TGTGCCATCAGGGGGGATTCTAAAGCTTTCTTT.

The CDR3 nucleotides are TGTGCCACCGAAATCTCCGGCGGGGAGACCCAGTACTTC. It yields the protein CATEISGGETQYF. The chain carries TRBV5-5 and TRBJ2-5, with a possible D match to TRBD2 (5 bases). Germline lookup yields CDR1 SGHKS and CDR2 YYEKEE (reference sequence). This CDR3 is 13 amino acids long. Trimming took 9 bases from V and 5 from J, leaving 17 bases between them.

CDR3 loop: CASSYSVTPYNEQFF. The CDR3 DNA follows: TGTGCCAGCAGTTACTCCGTAACTCCCTACAATGAGCAGTTCTTC. The chain employs TRBV6-6 and TRBJ2-1, with unresolved D. The CDR3 length is 15 residues. Germline CDR1 MNHNY, CDR2 SVGAGI (reference sequence). V lost 0 bases to trimming and J lost 2 bases, with 8 bases between them.

The rearrangement joins TRBV5-1 to TRBJ2-3, with 8 positions matching TRBD1. Germline CDR1 is SGHRS and CDR2 is YFSETQ. Losses at the gene ends were 6 bases for V and 4 bases for J; bases not matched to a gene: 10. The CDR3 has 15 residues. CDR3 protein: CASTTQGASSDTQYF. In nucleotides, the CDR3 is TGCGCCAGCACAACCCAGGGGGCATCGTCAGATACGCAGTATTTT.

The chain carries TRBV13 and TRBJ2-6, with TRBD1 matching over 12 bases. The CDR3 sequence is 17 residues long. Trimming at V came to 4 bases and at J to 4 bases, leaving 5 bases not matched to a gene. Looked up from germline, CDR1 is PRHDT and CDR2 is FYEKMQ (reference sequence). CDR3 region: CASSSGQGALGANVLTF. CDR3 sequence (DNA): TGTGCCAGCAGCTCGGGACAGGGGGCTTTGGGGGCCAACGTCCTGACTTTC.

J is TRBJ1-4 and V is TRBV9, with 9 nucleotides matching TRBD1. This CDR3 spans 15 amino acids. V shed 4 bases, J shed 3 bases, and the junction held 4 bases outside the gene matches. Germline V gives CDR1 SGDLS, CDR2 YYNGEE. In DNA, the CDR3 is TGTGCCAGCAGCCCCAGACAGGGGGCTAATGAAAAACTGTTTTTT. Protein sequence: CASSPRQGANEKLFF.

The V and J genes are TRBV29-1 and TRBJ2-2; TRBD1 matches 11 bases. CDR1 and CDR2 from the germline V gene are SQVTM and ANQGSEA. V trimming: 1 base; J trimming: 6 bases; junction bases outside the gene matches: 7. The CDR3 runs to 16 residues. The CDR3 nucleotides are TGCAGCGTTGAAGGGGGACAGGGGGAGGTCGCCGGGGAGCTGTTTTTT. This translates into CSVEGGQGEVAGELFF.

The CDR3 region is CASSLPGASGNTIYF. In nucleotides, the CDR3 is TGTGCCAGCAGCCTGCCAGGGGCCTCTGGAAACACCATATATTTT. J is TRBJ1-3 and V is TRBV5-4, with TRBD1 as a possible D gene (6 bases). The CDR3 has 15 amino acids. V shed 4 bases and J shed 0 bases, with 11 bases lying between them. CDR1 and CDR2 (germline): SGHNT, YYREEE (reference sequence).

The chain links TRBV7-9 to TRBJ2-6; no definite D call. V lost 4 bases and J 2 bases, leaving 3 bases between the germline ends. This CDR3 has 13 residues. The V gene's germline CDR1 is SEHNR and CDR2 FQNEAQ (reference sequence). CDR3 amino acids: CASSSAGANVLTF. The CDR3 DNA reads TGTGCCAGCAGCTCCGCTGGGGCCAACGTCCTGACTTTC.

CDR3 in amino acids: CATSRERPEQGQETQYF. CDR3 DNA sequence: TGTGCCACCAGCAGAGAACGACCGGAGCAGGGCCAAGAGACCCAGTACTTC. The V gene is TRBV15, the J gene TRBJ2-5; a weak D match, TRBD1 (5 bases). The CDR3 runs 17 residues. The ends were cut back, 0 bases at V and 1 base at J, with 15 bases in the middle. Germline CDR1 is LNHNV and CDR2 is YYDKDF (reference sequence).

This chain links TRBV5-1 with TRBJ1-1; D is perhaps TRBD1 (6 bases). This CDR3 spans 15 amino acids. Germline CDR1 reads SGHRS; CDR2 reads YFSETQ. Trimming took 2 bases from V and 0 from J, leaving 11 bases between them. This chain's CDR3 is CASSFGGRMNTEAFF. The CDR3 region has the DNA TGCGCCAGCAGCTTCGGGGGGCGAATGAACACTGAAGCTTTCTTT. Full variable domain (outside the CDR3, taken from reference TRBV5-1 and TRBJ1-1): KAGVTQTPRYLIKTRGQQVTLSCSPISGHRSVSWYQQTPGQGLQFLFEYFSETQRNKGNFPGRFSGRQFSNSRSEMNVSTLELGDSALYLCASSFGGRMNTEAFFGQGTRLTVV.

The rearrangement joins TRBV5-4 to TRBJ1-1; D gene ambiguous. The CDR3 runs to 14 residues. Germline V lookup: CDR1 SGHNT, CDR2 YYREEE (reference sequence). The V end lost 0 bases, the J end lost 10 bases, and 16 bases lay between the germline ends. Written as DNA, the CDR3 is TGTGCCAGCAGCTTGGCCACAATGGCCAGAGGAGCTTTCTTT. Translation: CASSLATMARGAFF.

The rearrangement uses TRBV2 and TRBJ2-2; TRBD1 matches at 8 bases. Looked up from germline, CDR1 is SNHLY and CDR2 is FYNNEI. The CDR3 runs 14 residues. The V segment lost 4 bases and the J segment 3 bases; nucleotides outside the gene matches: 1. The CDR3 region is CASSGQGYTGELFF. The CDR3 coding sequence is TGTGCCAGCAGTGGACAGGGGTACACCGGGGAGCTGTTTTTT. The full variable domain, its missing parts supplied by reference TRBV2 and TRBJ2-2, is EPEVTQTPSHQVTQMGQEVILRCVPISNHLYFYWYRQILGQKVEFLVSFYNNEISEKSEIFDDQFSVERPDGSNFTLKIRSTKLEDSAMYFCASSGQGYTGELFFGEGSRLTVL.

CDR3 loop: CSVVGWSSYNEQFF. The CDR3 DNA follows: TGCAGCGTTGTCGGATGGAGCTCCTACAATGAGCAGTTCTTC. This chain joins TRBV29-1 and TRBJ2-1; no reliable D call. Germline-derived CDR1 and CDR2 are SQVTM and ANQGSEA. CDR3 length: 14 amino acids. The V end was cut by 4 bases, the J end by 0 bases, with 10 bases between.

The chain employs TRBV4-3 and TRBJ2-7; 10 nucleotides line up with TRBD1. With 1 base clipped from V and 3 bases from J, the junction kept 3 bases outside the gene matches. This CDR3 is built from 15 residues. Germline lookup yields CDR1 LGHNA and CDR2 YSLEER. As DNA, the CDR3 is TGCGCCAGCAGCCAAGGGGACAGGGGAAACTACGAGCAGTACTTC. Encoded protein: CASSQGDRGNYEQYF.

This rearrangement joins TRBV18 to TRBJ1-4; no firm D call. With 4 bases removed from V and 4 bases from J, the gap between germline ends came to 7 bases. Germline loops: CDR1 KGHSH, CDR2 LQKENI. CDR3 length: 13 amino acids. This CDR3 is CASSRQNNEKLFF. CDR3 nucleotide sequence: TGTGCCAGCTCACGCCAGAATAATGAAAAACTGTTTTTT.

This chain links TRBV29-1 with TRBJ1-1; 7 bases are shared with TRBD1. V lost 3 bases, J lost 1 base, and 2 bases stayed unmatched. CDR1 is SQVTM, CDR2 ANQGSEA, per germline. This CDR3 spans 13 amino acids. The CDR3 loop is CSVDDRANTEAFF. The CDR3 coding sequence is TGCAGCGTTGACGACAGGGCGAACACTGAAGCTTTCTTT.

This rearrangement joins TRBV11-2 to TRBJ2-7; D unclear. The V end lost 0 bases, the J end lost 4 bases, and 1 base lay between the germline ends. CDR1 is SGHAT, CDR2 FQNNGV, per germline. The CDR3 is 11 residues long. The CDR3 nucleotides read TGTGCCAGCAGCTTAGATTACGAGCAGTACTTC. This codes for CASSLDYEQYF.

Only a few counts were recorded for this clone. V is TRBV20-1 and J is TRBJ1-1; D is unresolved. CDR1 and CDR2 from the germline V gene are DFQATT and SNEGSKA (reference sequence). The CDR3 is 11 residues long. CDR3 in DNA: TGCAGCCACTCCAGGAACACTGAAGCTTTCTTT. Residues: CSHSRNTEAFF.

This clone has only one observation. The rearrangement links TRBV6-5 to TRBJ1-1; the D is unclear. The CDR3 contains 14 residues. CDR1 is MNHEY and CDR2 is SVGAGI in the germline V gene. V was cut by 2 bases and J by 1 base, with 8 bases left in between. The CDR3 DNA is TGTGCCAGCAGTTACGGTCAGAGGAACACTGAAGCTTTCTTT. Protein product: CASSYGQRNTEAFF.

The J gene is TRBJ2-7, the V gene TRBV15; 8 positions match TRBD1. The ends lost 3 bases at V and 3 bases at J; junction bases unmatched: 1. CDR3 length: 13 residues. Germline CDR1 LNHNV, CDR2 YYDKDF (reference sequence). This CDR3 reads CATSSGQGYEQYF. The CDR3 DNA is TGTGCCACCAGCAGCGGACAGGGCTACGAGCAGTACTTC. Full variable domain (outside the CDR3, taken from reference TRBV15 and TRBJ2-7): DAMVIQNPRYQVTQFGKPVTLSCSQTLNHNVMYWYQQKSSQAPKLLFHYYDKDFNNEADTPDNFQSRRPNTSFCFLDIRSPGLGDTAMYLCATSSGQGYEQYFGPGTRLTVT.

V and J are TRBV18 and TRBJ1-5; 7 bases align to TRBD1. The CDR3 contains 16 residues. The junction had 5 bases not matched to a gene; V was cut back by 2 bases and J by 1 base. Germline V CDR1 and CDR2: KGHSH, LQKENI. The CDR3 is CASSPSTGNSNQPQHF. The CDR3 bases are TGTGCCAGCTCACCATCGACAGGGAACAGCAATCAGCCCCAGCATTTT.